The sequence of this T cell receptor beta chain was determined in a study of blood T cells in healthy people across ages. A second PCR of roughly 6 to 12 cycles used a sample-barcoded 5' primer and a J-beta primer mix. Each cDNA molecule was tagged by a template-switch adaptor with 12 random nucleotides. TCRdb recomputed calls from the 5' RACE reads with MiXCR, one row per CDR3 protein. The data hold around 850,000 distinct CDR3 sequences, with 35% to 40% observed a single time. Germline V gene lookup returns CDR1 SGHTA and CDR2 FQGTGA. The CDR3 is 15 amino acids. The V end lost 1 base, the J end lost 6 bases, and 13 bases lay between the germline ends.

The clonotype comes from a man younger than 30 in good health. The V and J genes are TRBV7-3 and TRBJ2-1, with TRBD2 as a possible D gene (7 bases). What was sequenced was blood. CDR3 amino acids: CASSLSGRGLNEQFF. Here the CDR3 DNA reads TGTGCCAGCAGCTTAAGTGGGCGGGGGCTCAATGAGCAGTTCTTC.